Listed below are T cell receptor beta chains from one sample, sequenced in a study of T-cell memory formation after mild COVID-19. TCRdb called the 5' RACE reads again in MiXCR, with one record for every CDR3 protein. The table has under 300,000 distinct CDR3 sequences, approximately 8% seen once. The sequenced sample was PBMCs or a T cell subset sorted from them (not recorded which). Receptors originate from a man aged 18 to 35 who had mild COVID-19 (a few samples of this study predate the infection). Cell type and time point are not known. Each CDR3 is given with its conserved first and last residue.

v_call cdr3_aa
TRBV6-1 CASSAGTADPELFF
TRBV7-2 CASRTLAEETQYF
TRBV28 CASSLTGLDEQFF
TRBV5-5 CASSKPGQGAQGYTF
TRBV7-9 CASSMIQGASEGYTF
TRBV4-2 CASSQDLEQGVYEQYF
TRBV19 CASSIGGGGNQPQHF
TRBV7-9 CASSPTWTAQETQYF
TRBV4-3 CASSLGGDGTDTQYF
TRBV7-9 CASSGGVEKDNEQFF
TRBV5-1 CASSLEGGGLYNEQFF
TRBV4-1 CASSQGHSYEQYF
TRBV12-3/TRBV12-4 CASSLAGRGPSTDTQYF
TRBV29-1 CSVEVLVNRVGYEQYF
TRBV20-1 CSARDPAGLGQYF
TRBV6-2/TRBV6-3 CASSYESDTQYF
TRBV7-2 CASSPNQRGATDTQYF
TRBV6-6 CASSFGGVSTDTQYF
TRBV7-2 CASSSRGGWRETQYF
TRBV9 CASSAQSTGAEAFF
TRBV27 CASSLGGSGTEAFF
TRBV20-1 CSARRGAMNTGELFF
TRBV24-1 CATSDAGLADTQYF
TRBV10-2 CASGGSGETQYF
TRBV5-1 CASSEVSPAGELFF
TRBV7-2 CASSLRLSTEAFF
TRBV4-3 CASSQDRSGNEQFF
TRBV19 CASSIEGGSGANVLTF
TRBV4-2 CASSLGWEGTEQYF
TRBV5-1 CASSFFSGANVLTF
TRBV13 CASSLGAPVQANTGELFF
TRBV27 CASSPRQGNNEQFF
TRBV30 CAWSLGLGNEQFF
TRBV3-1 CASSQVVRVGEGPYNEQFF
TRBV2 CASSFSGGGDPEAFF
TRBV12-3/TRBV12-4 CASSPETENTEAFF
TRBV7-6 CASSSPLSRGGYEQYF
TRBV7-2 CASSPRLVYEQFF
TRBV12-3/TRBV12-4 CASRMDRRYQPQHF